Below are 3 T cell receptor beta chains sequenced from a single sample in a study of persistence of HIV-infected CD4 T cells. The immunoSEQ assay was version 4, run in survey mode. Here immunoSEQ multiplex PCR was the method, and the copy in TCRdb shows in-frame clones only, minus some. The sample holds some 30,000 clones, approximately 66% seen once. Cells were stimulated with overlapping HIV-1 Gag 15-mer peptides. Responding CD4+ T cells were sorted by upregulation of both CD40 ligand and CD69. Their antigens are not known. This specimen was CD4+ T cells sorted from PBMCs after roughly 18-hour stimulation, taken from a patient who received antiretroviral therapy. These receptors came from an adult man with HIV who was CMV-seropositive.

The chain couples TRBV4-1 to TRBJ2-4; 8 bases map to TRBD2. The ends lost 0 bases at V and 1 base at J; junction bases unmatched: 8. CDR3 length: 18 amino acids. Germline lookup yields CDR1 MGHRA and CDR2 YSYEKL. The CDR3 coding sequence is TGCGCCAGCAGCCAAGAAATCGGGGGGGGATCGGCCAAAAACATTCAGTACTTC. The encoded protein is CASSQEIGGGSAKNIQYF.

This chain links TRBV19 with TRBJ2-3, with D possibly TRBD1 on 5 matching bases. This CDR3 contains 15 residues. Germline V lookup: CDR1 LNHDA, CDR2 SQIVND (reference sequence). V was shortened by 3 bases and J by 0 bases, with 10 bases between the two germline ends. Here the CDR3 reads CASSMRKGSTDTQYF. CDR3 nucleotides: TGTGCCAGTAGTATGAGGAAGGGGAGCACAGATACGCAGTATTTT. The variable domain in full, with the rest retrieved from reference TRBV19 and TRBJ2-3, is DGGITQSPKYLFRKEGQNVTLSCEQNLNHDAMYWYRQDPGQGLRLIYYSQIVNDFQKGDIAEGYSVSREKKESFPLTVTSAQKNPTAFYLCASSMRKGSTDTQYFGPGTRLTVL.

V usage is TRBV7-9 and J usage is TRBJ1-5; the D is unclear. The germline CDR1 and CDR2 sequences are SEHNR and FQNEAQ (reference sequence). The CDR3 runs to 14 residues. V was cut by 8 bases and J by 0 bases, with 11 bases left in between. This CDR3 reads CASGSSYSNQPQHF. The CDR3 nucleotides read TGTGCCAGCGGTTCCTCTTATAGCAATCAGCCCCAGCATTTT.